These T cell receptor beta chains were read from a single sample in a study of neurological immune-mediated disorders. TCRdb called the 5' RACE reads again in MiXCR, with one record for every CDR3 protein. The sample lists tens of thousands of distinct CDR3 sequences, about 5.6% occurring once. The specimen was PBMCs. The origin of the receptors is a woman aged 55-69 years with multiple sclerosis. Each CDR3 is given with its conserved first and last residue. D genes are given only for firm matches. Only some rows state a clone size, as once, few, many or a class for expanded clones.

TRBV12-3/TRBV12-4,many,TRBD1,TRBJ1-5,CASSLYGQGGNQPQHF,TGTGCCAGCAGTCTTTACGGACAGGGTGGAAATCAGCCCCAGCATTTT
TRBV6-5,many,TRBD1,TRBJ1-2,CASSYVGQTSYGYTF,TGTGCCAGCAGTTACGTGGGACAGACCTCCTATGGCTACACCTTC
TRBV11-2,many,TRBD1,TRBJ2-7,CASSPLQGLQYF,TGTGCCAGCAGCCCCCTACAGGGGTTGCAGTACTTC
TRBV10-2,many,TRBD1,TRBJ2-5,CASSRQGETQYF,TGCGCCAGCAGCAGACAGGGAGAGACCCAGTACTTC
TRBV5-6,many,-,TRBJ1-4,CASSGGFRANEKLFF,TGTGCCAGCAGTGGCGGTTTCCGGGCTAATGAAAAACTGTTTTTT
TRBV4-1,many,-,TRBJ1-1,CASSQADRTNTEAFF,TGCGCCAGCAGCCAGGCCGACAGGACGAACACTGAAGCTTTCTTT
TRBV5-1,many,-,TRBJ2-1,CASMVGGQTYNEQFF,TGCGCCAGCATGGTGGGGGGCCAAACCTACAATGAGCAGTTCTTC
TRBV3-1,many,TRBD1,TRBJ2-7,CASSRRTGSYEQYF,TGTGCCAGCAGCCGCCGGACAGGGTCCTACGAGCAGTACTTC
TRBV12-3/TRBV12-4,many,TRBD1,TRBJ2-7,CASSGDRGIEQYF,TGTGCCAGCAGTGGGGACAGGGGGATTGAGCAGTACTTC
TRBV20-1,many,-,TRBJ2-5,CSARVGETQYF,TGCAGTGCTAGGGTAGGAGAGACCCAGTACTTC
TRBV5-6,many,-,TRBJ2-3,CASSPPFGGPTDTQYF,TGTGCCAGCAGCCCGCCCTTCGGGGGCCCTACAGATACGCAGTATTTT
TRBV7-9,-,-,TRBJ1-5,CVSSLAGGNQPQHF,TGTGTCAGCAGCTTAGCAGGGGGCAATCAGCCCCAGCATTTT
TRBV3-1,many,-,TRBJ1-1,CASSQSGPGISEAFF,TGTGCCAGCAGCCAAAGTGGTCCAGGGATCTCTGAAGCTTTCTTT
TRBV7-4,-,-,TRBJ1-1,CASSLEVFKRGGSTEAFF,TGTGCCAGCAGCTTAGAGGTATTTAAAAGGGGTGGAAGCACTGAAGCTTTCTTT
TRBV3-1,many,TRBD1,TRBJ2-7,CASGGWTGTYEQYF,TGTGCCAGCGGAGGCTGGACAGGAACGTACGAGCAGTACTTC
TRBV5-1,-,TRBD1,TRBJ1-6,CASSLDWRTGGNSPLHF,TGCGCCAGCAGCTTGGATTGGAGGACAGGGGGGAATTCACCCCTCCACTTT
TRBV20-1,many,-,TRBJ1-1,CSARQVETEAFF,TGCAGTGCAAGACAGGTGGAGACTGAAGCTTTCTTT
TRBV18,few,TRBD1,TRBJ2-3,CASSPNTGVSDTQYF,TGTGCCAGCTCACCGAACACAGGGGTATCAGATACGCAGTATTTT
TRBV28,many,TRBD2,TRBJ2-1,CASTTRGDEQFF,TGTGCCAGCACTACCCGGGGGGATGAGCAGTTCTTC
TRBV7-9,many,-,TRBJ2-3,CASSPLESTDTQYF,TGTGCCAGCAGCCCCCTTGAGAGCACAGATACGCAGTATTTT
TRBV12-5,-,-,TRBJ2-1,CASGPTGGYNEQFF,TGTGCTAGTGGTCCGACAGGAGGTTACAATGAGCAGTTCTTC
TRBV28,medium-sized,TRBD1,TRBJ2-7,CASRPDRVREQYF,TGTGCCAGCCGCCCTGACAGGGTTAGAGAGCAGTACTTC
TRBV5-1,many,TRBD1,TRBJ2-7,CASSSQTGTGGDEQYF,TGCGCCAGCAGCTCGCAGACCGGGACAGGGGGCGACGAGCAGTACTTC
TRBV5-5,few,-,TRBJ2-3,CASSLNSGTGFHQPQYF,TGTGCCAGCAGCTTGAATAGCGGGACAGGTTTTCATCAGCCCCAGTATTTT
TRBV5-1,few,-,TRBJ1-2,CASSLEAKNPLYGYTF,TGCGCCAGCAGCTTGGAAGCGAAAAACCCATTATATGGCTACACCTTC
TRBV18,many,TRBD1,TRBJ2-3,CASSPDDRGSQYF,TGTGCCAGCTCGCCCGACGACAGGGGGTCGCAGTATTTT
TRBV30,many,-,TRBJ1-1,CAWSDRENTEAFF,TGTGCCTGGAGTGACCGGGAGAACACTGAAGCTTTCTTT
TRBV12-3/TRBV12-4,-,-,TRBJ1-1,CASSLGSGHTEAFF,TGTGCCAGCAGTTTAGGTTCGGGGCACACTGAAGCTTTCTTT
TRBV20-1,many,TRBD1,TRBJ2-2,CSASLRGTGELFF,TGCAGTGCTAGCCTCAGGGGGACCGGGGAGCTGTTTTTT
TRBV7-2,many,-,TRBJ2-2,CAGTLAGPVGELFF,TGTGCCGGCACACTAGCCGGCCCGGTCGGGGAGCTGTTTTTT
TRBV20-1,many,-,TRBJ2-1,CSALIQGLYNEQFF,TGCAGTGCCTTGATACAGGGCTTATACAATGAGCAGTTCTTC
TRBV7-9,many,TRBD2,TRBJ2-1,CASSHRGGRDEQFF,TGTGCCAGCAGCCACCGGGGGGGAAGAGATGAGCAGTTCTTC
TRBV9,many,-,TRBJ1-1,CASRSSLLNTEAFF,TGTGCCAGCAGATCCAGTCTCTTGAACACTGAAGCTTTCTTT
TRBV12-3/TRBV12-4,few,-,TRBJ1-4,CASSLGAPREPTNEKLFF,TGTGCCAGCAGTTTAGGGGCGCCCAGGGAACCAACTAATGAAAAACTGTTTTTT
TRBV11-3,-,TRBD1,TRBJ2-5,CASSSDGTGGSQYF,TGTGCCAGCAGCTCCGATGGGACAGGGGGCAGCCAGTACTTC
TRBV20-1,many,-,TRBJ1-1,CSARGVGTEAFF,TGCAGTGCTCGAGGGGTCGGCACTGAAGCTTTCTTT
TRBV12-3/TRBV12-4,many,-,TRBJ1-5,CASSRTEDQPQHF,TGTGCCAGCAGTAGGACAGAAGATCAGCCCCAGCATTTT
TRBV29-1,few,TRBD1,TRBJ1-1,CSVAGQPNTEAFF,TGCAGCGTGGCGGGACAGCCGAACACTGAAGCTTTCTTT
TRBV3-1,-,-,TRBJ1-1,CASSQDRAERAFF,TGTGCCAGCAGCCAAGATCGGGCAGAACGAGCTTTCTTT
TRBV20-1,-,-,TRBJ1-1,CSARLPRMGGPATNTEAFF,TGCAGTGCTAGACTTCCCCGTATGGGGGGCCCGGCGACGAACACTGAAGCTTTCTTT
TRBV7-2,-,TRBD1,TRBJ1-1,CASSLGTGYGGIWNTEAFF,TGTGCCAGCAGCTTAGGGACAGGGTATGGGGGGATTTGGAACACTGAAGCTTTCTTT
TRBV28,many,-,TRBJ1-3,CASSAQGSSGNTIYF,TGTGCCAGCAGTGCCCAGGGGAGCTCTGGAAACACCATATATTTT
TRBV5-1,many,-,TRBJ2-7,CASSFAASVPAQYF,TGCGCCAGCAGCTTTGCCGCCAGCGTACCCGCGCAGTACTTC
TRBV27,many,-,TRBJ1-1,CASKTSSTEAFF,TGTGCCAGCAAGACATCGAGCACTGAAGCTTTCTTT
TRBV7-9,many,-,TRBJ1-1,CASSPGGGRTEAFF,TGTGCCAGCAGCCCCGGCGGGGGTAGGACTGAAGCTTTCTTT
TRBV10-3,many,-,TRBJ1-4,CAISESPIEKLFF,TGTGCCATCAGTGAGTCCCCCATCGAAAAACTGTTTTTT